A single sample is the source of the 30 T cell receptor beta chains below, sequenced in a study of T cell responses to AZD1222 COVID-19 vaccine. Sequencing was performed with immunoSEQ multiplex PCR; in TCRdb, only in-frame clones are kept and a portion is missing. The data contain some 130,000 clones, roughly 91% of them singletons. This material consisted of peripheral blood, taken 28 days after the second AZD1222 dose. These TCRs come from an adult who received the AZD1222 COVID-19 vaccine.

CDR3 region: CASSIFLGGSQPQHF. The DNA of the CDR3 is TGTGCCAGTAGTATCTTTTTAGGGGGGTCCCAGCCCCAGCATTTT. The V call is TRBV19, the J call TRBJ1-5; D possibly corresponds to TRBD1 (6 bases). The CDR3 has 15 residues. The V end lost 3 bases, the J end lost 7 bases, and 16 bases lay between the germline ends. Looked up from germline, CDR1 is LNHDA and CDR2 is SQIVND (reference sequence).

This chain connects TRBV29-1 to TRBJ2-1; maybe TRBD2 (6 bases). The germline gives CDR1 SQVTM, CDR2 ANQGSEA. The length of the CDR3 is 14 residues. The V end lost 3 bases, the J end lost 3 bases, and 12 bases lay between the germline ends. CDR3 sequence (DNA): TGCAGCGTTGAGTCCGGGGGTCTCTACAATGAGCAGTTCTTC. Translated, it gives CSVESGGLYNEQFF.

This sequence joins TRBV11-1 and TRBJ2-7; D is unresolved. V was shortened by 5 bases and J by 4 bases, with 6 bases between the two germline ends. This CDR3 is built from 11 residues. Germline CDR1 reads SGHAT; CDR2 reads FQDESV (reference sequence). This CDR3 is CASSKTYEQYF. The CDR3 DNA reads TGTGCCAGCAGCAAGACATACGAGCAGTACTTC.

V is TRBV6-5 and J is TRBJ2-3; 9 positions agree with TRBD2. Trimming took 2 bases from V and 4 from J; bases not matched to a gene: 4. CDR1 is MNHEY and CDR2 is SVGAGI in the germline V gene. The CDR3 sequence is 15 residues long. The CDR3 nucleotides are TGTGCCAGCAGTTACGGCGGGGGGGTTTCAGATACGCAGTATTTT. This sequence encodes CASSYGGGVSDTQYF.

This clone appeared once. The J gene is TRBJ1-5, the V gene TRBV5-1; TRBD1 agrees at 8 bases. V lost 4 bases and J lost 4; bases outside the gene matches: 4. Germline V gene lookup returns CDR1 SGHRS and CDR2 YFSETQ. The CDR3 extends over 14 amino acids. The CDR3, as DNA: TGCGCCAGCAGCCAACAGGGGGGTAATCAGCCCCAGCATTTT. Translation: CASSQQGGNQPQHF. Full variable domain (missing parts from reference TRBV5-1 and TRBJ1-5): KAGVTQTPRYLIKTRGQQVTLSCSPISGHRSVSWYQQTPGQGLQFLFEYFSETQRNKGNFPGRFSGRQFSNSRSEMNVSTLELGDSALYLCASSQQGGNQPQHFGDGTRLSIL.

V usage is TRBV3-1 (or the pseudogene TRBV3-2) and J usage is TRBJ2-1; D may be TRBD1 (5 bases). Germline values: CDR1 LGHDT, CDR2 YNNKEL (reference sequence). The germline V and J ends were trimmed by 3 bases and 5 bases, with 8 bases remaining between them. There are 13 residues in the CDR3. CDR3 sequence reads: CASSQQGNNEQFF. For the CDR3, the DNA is TGTGCCAGCAGCCAGCAGGGAAACAATGAGCAGTTCTTC.

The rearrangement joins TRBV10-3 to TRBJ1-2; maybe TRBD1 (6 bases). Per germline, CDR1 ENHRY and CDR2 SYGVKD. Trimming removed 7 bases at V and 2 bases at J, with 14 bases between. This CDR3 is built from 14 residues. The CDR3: CAITGQPGNYGYTF. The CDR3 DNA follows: TGTGCCATCACCGGACAGCCGGGGAACTATGGCTACACCTTC.

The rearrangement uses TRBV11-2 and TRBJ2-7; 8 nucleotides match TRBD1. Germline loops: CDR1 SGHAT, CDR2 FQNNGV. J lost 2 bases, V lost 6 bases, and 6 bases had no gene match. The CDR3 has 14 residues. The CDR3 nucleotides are TGTGCCAGCAGTTCGGGACAGGCCACCTACGAGCAGTACTTC. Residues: CASSSGQATYEQYF.

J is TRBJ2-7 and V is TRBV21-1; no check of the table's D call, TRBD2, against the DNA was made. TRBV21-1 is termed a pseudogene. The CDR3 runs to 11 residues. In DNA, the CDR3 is TGTGCCAGCAGCAATCGGGGGTTTTCTTACTTC. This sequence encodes CASSNRGFSYF.

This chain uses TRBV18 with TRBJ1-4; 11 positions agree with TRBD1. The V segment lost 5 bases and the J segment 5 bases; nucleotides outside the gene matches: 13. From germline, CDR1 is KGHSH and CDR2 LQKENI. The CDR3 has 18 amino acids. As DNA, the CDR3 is TGTGCCAGCTCATCACAACAGGGACAGGGGGTCCGGAATGAAAAACTGTTTTTT. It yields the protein CASSSQQGQGVRNEKLFF. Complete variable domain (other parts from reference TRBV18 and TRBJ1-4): NAGVMQNPRHLVRRRGQEARLRCSPMKGHSHVYWYRQLPEEGLKFMVYLQKENIIDESGMPKERFSAEFPKEGPSILRIQQVVRGDSAAYFCASSSQQGQGVRNEKLFFGSGTQLSVL.

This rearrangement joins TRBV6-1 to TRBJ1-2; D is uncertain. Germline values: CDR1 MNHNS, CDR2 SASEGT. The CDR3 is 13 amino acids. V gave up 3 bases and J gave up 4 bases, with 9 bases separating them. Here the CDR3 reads CASSDLISYGYTF. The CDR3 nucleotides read TGTGCCAGCAGTGACCTTATCAGCTATGGCTACACCTTC.

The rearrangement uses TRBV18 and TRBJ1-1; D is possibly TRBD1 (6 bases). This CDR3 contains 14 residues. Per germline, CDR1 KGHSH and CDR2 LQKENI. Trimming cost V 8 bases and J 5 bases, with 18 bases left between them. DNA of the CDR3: TGTGCCAGCCGGACGAGACAGGCGGAAACTGAAGCTTTCTTT. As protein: CASRTRQAETEAFF.

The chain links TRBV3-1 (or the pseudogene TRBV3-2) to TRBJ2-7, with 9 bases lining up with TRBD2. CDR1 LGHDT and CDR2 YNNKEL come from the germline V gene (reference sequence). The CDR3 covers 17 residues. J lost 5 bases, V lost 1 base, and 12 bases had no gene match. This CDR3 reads CASSQAYGSGGPHEQYF. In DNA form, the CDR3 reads TGTGCCAGCAGCCAAGCTTACGGCAGCGGGGGGCCGCACGAGCAGTACTTC.

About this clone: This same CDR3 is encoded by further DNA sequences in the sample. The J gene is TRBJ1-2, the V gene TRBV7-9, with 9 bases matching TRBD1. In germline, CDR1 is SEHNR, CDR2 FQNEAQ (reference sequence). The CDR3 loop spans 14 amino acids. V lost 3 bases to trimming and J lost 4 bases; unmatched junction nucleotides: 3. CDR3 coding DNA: TGTGCCAGCAGCTTGGGACAGGGCCTCTATGGCTACACCTTC. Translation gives CASSLGQGLYGYTF. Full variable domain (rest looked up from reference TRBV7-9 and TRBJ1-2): DTGVSQNPRHKITKRGQNVTFRCDPISEHNRLYWYRQTLGQGPEFLTYFQNEAQLEKSRLLSDRFSAERPKGSFSTLEIQRTEQGDSAMYLCASSLGQGLYGYTFGSGTRLTVV.

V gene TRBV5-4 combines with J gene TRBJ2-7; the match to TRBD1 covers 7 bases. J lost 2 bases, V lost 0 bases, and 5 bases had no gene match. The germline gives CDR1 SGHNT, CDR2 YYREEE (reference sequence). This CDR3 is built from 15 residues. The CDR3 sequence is CASSLARTGAYEQYF. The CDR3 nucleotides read TGTGCCAGCAGCTTGGCCCGGACAGGCGCCTACGAGCAGTACTTC.

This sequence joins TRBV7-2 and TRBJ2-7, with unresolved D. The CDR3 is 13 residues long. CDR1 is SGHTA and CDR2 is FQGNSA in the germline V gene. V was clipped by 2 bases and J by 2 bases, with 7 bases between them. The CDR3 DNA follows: TGTGCCAGCAGCTTACCCCCTACCTACGAGCAGTACTTC. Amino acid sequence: CASSLPPTYEQYF.

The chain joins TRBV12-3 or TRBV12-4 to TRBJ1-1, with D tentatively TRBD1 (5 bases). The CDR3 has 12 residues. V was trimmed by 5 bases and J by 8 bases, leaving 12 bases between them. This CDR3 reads CASSPQGFEAFF. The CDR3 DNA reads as TGTGCCAGCAGTCCCCAGGGTTTCGAAGCTTTCTTT.

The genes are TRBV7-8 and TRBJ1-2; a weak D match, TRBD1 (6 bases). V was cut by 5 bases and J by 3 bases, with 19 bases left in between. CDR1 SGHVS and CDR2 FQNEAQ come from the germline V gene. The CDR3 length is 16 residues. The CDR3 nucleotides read TGTGCCAGCAGCCCTACAGACAGGCCTCGAGACTATGGCTACACCTTC. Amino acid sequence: CASSPTDRPRDYGYTF.

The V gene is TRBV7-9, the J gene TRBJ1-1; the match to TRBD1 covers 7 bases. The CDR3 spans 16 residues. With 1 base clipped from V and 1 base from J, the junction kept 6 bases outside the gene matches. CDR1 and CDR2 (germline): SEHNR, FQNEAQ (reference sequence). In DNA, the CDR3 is TGTGCCAGCAGCTTAGAAGGGGGCGGGCGGAACACTGAAGCTTTCTTT. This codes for CASSLEGGGRNTEAFF.

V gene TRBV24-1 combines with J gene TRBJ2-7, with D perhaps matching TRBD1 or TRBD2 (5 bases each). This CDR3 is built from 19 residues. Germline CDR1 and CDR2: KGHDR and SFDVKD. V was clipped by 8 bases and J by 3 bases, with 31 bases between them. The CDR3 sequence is CATIRYLGPGPEGLYEQYF. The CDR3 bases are TGTGCCACCATCCGATACCTCGGGCCCGGCCCCGAGGGGCTCTACGAGCAGTACTTC.

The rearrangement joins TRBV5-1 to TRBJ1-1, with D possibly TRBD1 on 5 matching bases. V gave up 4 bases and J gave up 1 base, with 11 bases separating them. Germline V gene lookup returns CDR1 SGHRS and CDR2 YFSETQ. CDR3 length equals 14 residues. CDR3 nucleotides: TGCGCCAGCAGCCTCGGGACGACGAACACTGAAGCTTTCTTT. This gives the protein CASSLGTTNTEAFF.

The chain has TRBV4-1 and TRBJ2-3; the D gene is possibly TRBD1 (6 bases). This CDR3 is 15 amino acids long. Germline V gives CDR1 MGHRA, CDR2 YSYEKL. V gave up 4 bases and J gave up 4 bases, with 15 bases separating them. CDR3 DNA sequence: TGCGCCAGCAGCCCCCGACTCCCAGGGGCAGATACGCAGTATTTT. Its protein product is CASSPRLPGADTQYF.

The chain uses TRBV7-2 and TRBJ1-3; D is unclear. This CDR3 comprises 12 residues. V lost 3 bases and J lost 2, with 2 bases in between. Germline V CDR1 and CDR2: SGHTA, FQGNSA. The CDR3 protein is CASSFAGNTIYF. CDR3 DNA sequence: TGTGCCAGCAGCTTCGCTGGAAACACCATATATTTT.

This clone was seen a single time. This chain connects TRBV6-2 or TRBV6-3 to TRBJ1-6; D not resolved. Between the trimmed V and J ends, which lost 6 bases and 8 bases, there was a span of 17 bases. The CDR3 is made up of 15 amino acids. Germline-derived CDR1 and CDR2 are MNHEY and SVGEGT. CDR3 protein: CASSTITREYSPLHF. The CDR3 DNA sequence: TGTGCCAGCAGCACGATAACACGGGAGTATTCACCCCTCCACTTT.

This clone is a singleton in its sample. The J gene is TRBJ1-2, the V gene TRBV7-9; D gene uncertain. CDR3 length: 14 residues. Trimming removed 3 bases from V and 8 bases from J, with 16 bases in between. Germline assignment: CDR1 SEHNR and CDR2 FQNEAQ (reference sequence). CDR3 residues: CASSFEVPLGGYTF. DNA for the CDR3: TGTGCCAGCAGCTTTGAGGTCCCCTTGGGGGGCTACACCTTC.

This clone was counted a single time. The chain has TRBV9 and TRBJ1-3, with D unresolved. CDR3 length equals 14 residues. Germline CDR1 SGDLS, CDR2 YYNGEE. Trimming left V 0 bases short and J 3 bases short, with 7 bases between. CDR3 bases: TGTGCCAGCAGCGTAGAGTGGGATGGAAACACCATATATTTT. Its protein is CASSVEWDGNTIYF.

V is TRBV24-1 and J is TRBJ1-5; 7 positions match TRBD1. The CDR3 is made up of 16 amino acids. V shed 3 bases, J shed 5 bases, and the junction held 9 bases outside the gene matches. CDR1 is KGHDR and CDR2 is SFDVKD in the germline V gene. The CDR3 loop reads CATSDPGTEVYQPQHF. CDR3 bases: TGTGCCACCAGTGATCCCGGGACAGAAGTTTATCAGCCCCAGCATTTT.

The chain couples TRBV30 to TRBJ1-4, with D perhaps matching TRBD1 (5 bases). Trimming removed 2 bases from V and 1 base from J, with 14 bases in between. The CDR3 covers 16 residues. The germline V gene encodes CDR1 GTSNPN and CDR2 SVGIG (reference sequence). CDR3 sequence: CAWSPRGVLTNEKLFF. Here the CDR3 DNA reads TGTGCCTGGAGTCCGAGAGGGGTCTTAACTAATGAAAAACTGTTTTTT.

CDR3 DNA: TGTGCCAGCAGTTACTCAGGGCTTCCTCAGACAGGGTTGAGGACAGATACGCAGTATTTT. Protein: CASSYSGLPQTGLRTDTQYF. This chain uses TRBV6-2 or TRBV6-3 with TRBJ2-3, with 7 positions matching TRBD1. The CDR3 has 20 residues. The J segment lost 3 bases and the V segment lost 0 bases, leaving 18 bases of the junction unmatched. Germline CDR1 MNHEY, CDR2 SVGEGT.

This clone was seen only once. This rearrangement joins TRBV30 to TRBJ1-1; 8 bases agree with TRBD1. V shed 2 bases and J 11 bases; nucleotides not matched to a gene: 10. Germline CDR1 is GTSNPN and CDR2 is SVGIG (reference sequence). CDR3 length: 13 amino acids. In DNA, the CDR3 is TGTGCCTGGAGTTCAGGGGGCGGTCTAGAGGCTTTCTTT. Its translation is CAWSSGGGLEAFF.